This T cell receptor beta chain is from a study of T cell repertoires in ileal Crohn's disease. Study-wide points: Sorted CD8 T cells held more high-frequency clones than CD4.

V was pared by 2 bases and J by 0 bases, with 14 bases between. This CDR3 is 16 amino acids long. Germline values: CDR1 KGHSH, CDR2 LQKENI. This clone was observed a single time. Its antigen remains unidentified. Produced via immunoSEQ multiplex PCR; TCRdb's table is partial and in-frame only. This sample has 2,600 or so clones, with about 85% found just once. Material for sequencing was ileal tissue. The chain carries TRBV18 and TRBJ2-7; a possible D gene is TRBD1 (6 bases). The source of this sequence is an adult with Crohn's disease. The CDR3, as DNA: TGTGCCAGCTCACCATGGGGGCAGGGCAGCTCCTACGAGCAGTACTTC. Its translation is CASSPWGQGSSYEQYF.